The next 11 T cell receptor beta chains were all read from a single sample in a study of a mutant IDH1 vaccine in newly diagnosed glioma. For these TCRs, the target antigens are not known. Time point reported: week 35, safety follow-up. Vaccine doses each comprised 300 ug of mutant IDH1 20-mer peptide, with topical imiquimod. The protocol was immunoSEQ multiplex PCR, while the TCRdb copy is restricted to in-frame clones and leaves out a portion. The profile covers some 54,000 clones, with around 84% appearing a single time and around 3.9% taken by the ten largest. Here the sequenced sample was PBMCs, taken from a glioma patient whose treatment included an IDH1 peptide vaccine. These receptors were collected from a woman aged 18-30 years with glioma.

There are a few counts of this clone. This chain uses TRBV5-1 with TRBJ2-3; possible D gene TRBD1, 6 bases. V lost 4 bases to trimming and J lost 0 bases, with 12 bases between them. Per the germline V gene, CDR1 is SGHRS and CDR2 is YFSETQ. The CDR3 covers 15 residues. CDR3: CASSRDISSTDTQYF. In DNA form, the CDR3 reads TGCGCCAGCAGCCGGGACATCTCTAGCACAGATACGCAGTATTTT.

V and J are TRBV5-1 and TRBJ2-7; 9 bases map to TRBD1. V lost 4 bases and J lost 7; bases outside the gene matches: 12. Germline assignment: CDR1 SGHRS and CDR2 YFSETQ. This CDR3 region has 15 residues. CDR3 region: CASSAMAQGAEEQYF. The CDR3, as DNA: TGCGCCAGCAGCGCTATGGCACAGGGGGCGGAGGAGCAGTACTTC.

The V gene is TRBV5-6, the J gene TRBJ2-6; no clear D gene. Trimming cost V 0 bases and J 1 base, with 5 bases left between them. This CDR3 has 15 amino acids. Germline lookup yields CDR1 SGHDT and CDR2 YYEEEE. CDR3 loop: CASSLDRSGANVLTF. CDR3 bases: TGTGCCAGCAGCTTGGACCGATCTGGGGCCAACGTCCTGACTTTC.

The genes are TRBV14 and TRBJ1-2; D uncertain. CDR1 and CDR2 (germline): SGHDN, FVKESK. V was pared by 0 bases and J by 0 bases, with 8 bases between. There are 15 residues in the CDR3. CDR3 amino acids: CASSQDLTANYGYTF. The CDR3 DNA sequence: TGTGCCAGCAGCCAAGATCTAACGGCTAACTATGGCTACACCTTC.

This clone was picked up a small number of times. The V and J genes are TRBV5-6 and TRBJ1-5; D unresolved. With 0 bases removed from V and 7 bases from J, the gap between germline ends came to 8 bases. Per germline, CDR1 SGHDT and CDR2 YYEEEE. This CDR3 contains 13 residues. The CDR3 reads CASSLEGGQPQHF. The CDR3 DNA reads TGTGCCAGCAGCTTGGAGGGAGGACAGCCCCAGCATTTT.

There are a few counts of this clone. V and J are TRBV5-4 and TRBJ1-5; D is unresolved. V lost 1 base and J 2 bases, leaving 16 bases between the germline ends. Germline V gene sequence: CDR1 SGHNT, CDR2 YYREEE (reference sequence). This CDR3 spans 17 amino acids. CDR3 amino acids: CASSLTLSGLGNQPQHF. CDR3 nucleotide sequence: TGTGCCAGCAGCTTGACCCTCTCGGGGTTGGGCAATCAGCCCCAGCATTTT.

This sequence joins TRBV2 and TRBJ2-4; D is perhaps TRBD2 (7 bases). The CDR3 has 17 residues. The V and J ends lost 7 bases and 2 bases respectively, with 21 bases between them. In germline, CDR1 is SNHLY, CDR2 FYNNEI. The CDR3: CASIGLVTGGTKNIQYF. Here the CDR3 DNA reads TGTGCCAGCATTGGACTAGTGACAGGTGGTACCAAAAACATTCAGTACTTC.

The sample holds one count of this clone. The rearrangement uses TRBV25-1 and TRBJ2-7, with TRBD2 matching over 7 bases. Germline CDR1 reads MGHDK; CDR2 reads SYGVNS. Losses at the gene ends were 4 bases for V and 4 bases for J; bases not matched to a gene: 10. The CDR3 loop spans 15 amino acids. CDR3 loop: CASSAPGEGSYEQYF. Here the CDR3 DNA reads TGTGCCAGCAGTGCCCCCGGGGAGGGATCGTACGAGCAGTACTTC.

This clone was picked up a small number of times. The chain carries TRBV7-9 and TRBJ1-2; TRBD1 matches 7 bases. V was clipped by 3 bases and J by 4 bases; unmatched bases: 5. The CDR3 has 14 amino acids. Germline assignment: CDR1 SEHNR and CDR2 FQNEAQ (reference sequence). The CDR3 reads CASSFIGTAYGYTF. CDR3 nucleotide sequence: TGTGCCAGCAGCTTCATTGGGACAGCCTATGGCTACACCTTC.

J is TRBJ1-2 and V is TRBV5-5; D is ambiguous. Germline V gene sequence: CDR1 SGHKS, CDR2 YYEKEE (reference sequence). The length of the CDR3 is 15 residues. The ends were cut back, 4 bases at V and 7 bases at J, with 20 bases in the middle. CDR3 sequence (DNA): TGTGCCAGCAGCCGAAATGACCTCGTGGATCGTGGCTACACCTTC. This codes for CASSRNDLVDRGYTF.

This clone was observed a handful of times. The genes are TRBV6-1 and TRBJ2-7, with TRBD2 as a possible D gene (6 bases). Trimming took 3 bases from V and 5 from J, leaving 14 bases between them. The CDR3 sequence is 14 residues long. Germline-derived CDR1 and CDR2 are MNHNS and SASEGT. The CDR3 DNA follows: TGTGCCAGCAGTGACGGGGGTGAGCTCCACGAGCAGTACTTC. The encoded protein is CASSDGGELHEQYF.